Listed below are T cell receptor beta chains from one sample, sequenced in a study of T cell responses to AZD1222 COVID-19 vaccine. Here immunoSEQ multiplex PCR was the method, and the copy in TCRdb shows in-frame clones only, minus some. The sample yields around 150,000 clones, roughly 90% seen once. This specimen was peripheral blood, taken on day 0 of AZD1222 vaccination. The receptor source for this set is an adult in good health. Each CDR3 is given with its conserved first and last residue. A D gene is named only where the DNA matches it firmly. Expanded clones get a size class; other rows say once, few or many, or leave the size out.

>TRBD2|TRBJ2-7|TRBV29-1|NA
TGCAGCGCAGGGACTAGCGGCTACGAGCAGTACTTC
CSAGTSGYEQYF
>NA|TRBJ1-5|TRBV6-5|NA
TGTGCCAGCAGCGGACAGTTACAGAACAATCAGCCCCAGCATTTT
CASSGQLQNNQPQHF
>NA|TRBJ2-2|TRBV19|few
TGTGCCAGTAGTCGCGGGGTACAGGCCGGGGAGCTGTTTTTT
CASSRGVQAGELFF
>NA|TRBJ1-1|TRBV7-6|NA
TGTGCCAGCAGCCCGCACCCTCGGACGGAGAACACTGAAGCTTTCTTT
CASSPHPRTENTEAFF
>NA|TRBJ2-1|TRBV5-1|NA
TGCGCCAGCCGAGACCTACCCTTCAGCTCCTACAATGAGCAGTTCTTC
CASRDLPFSSYNEQFF
>NA|TRBJ1-3|TRBV24-1|NA
TGTGCCACCAGTGAGTCGGGGGCTGGAAACACCATATATTTT
CATSESGAGNTIYF
>NA|TRBJ2-1|TRBV5-6|once
TGTGCCAGCAGCTTGGGGGGCGCGTGGTTCTTC
CASSLGGAWFF
>NA|TRBJ1-1|TRBV11-1|NA
TGTGCCAGCAGCGCGGACCCAAACACTGAAGCTTTCTTT
CASSADPNTEAFF
>TRBD1|TRBJ2-7|TRBV19|NA
TGTGCCAGTAGTACTTGGACAGGGGTCTCCTACGAGCAGTACTTC
CASSTWTGVSYEQYF
>NA|TRBJ2-2|TRBV3-1/TRBV3-2|NA
TGTGCCAGCAGCCAAACGCAGGCCGGGGAGCTGTTTTTT
CASSQTQAGELFF
>TRBD2|TRBJ2-3|TRBV5-1|NA
TGCGCCAGCAGCTATACGAGCGGGGTTACAGATACGCAGTATTTT
CASSYTSGVTDTQYF
>NA|TRBJ1-5|TRBV5-6|once
TGTGCCAGCAGCTTGGCCGGGAGACCGCAGCCCCAGCATTTT
CASSLAGRPQPQHF
>TRBD2|TRBJ2-7|TRBV18|NA
TGTGCCAGCTCACCTACTAGCGCCTACGAGCAGTACTTC
CASSPTSAYEQYF
>NA|TRBJ1-1|TRBV19|NA
TGTGCCAGTAGTGCGTACAGCACCAACACTGAAGCTTTCTTT
CASSAYSTNTEAFF
>TRBD1|TRBJ1-6|TRBV5-1|NA
TGCGCCAGCAGCGTCGCACAGGGGGCTAGTAATTCACCCCTCCACTTT
CASSVAQGASNSPLHF
>NA|TRBJ2-1|TRBV14|once
TGTGCCAGCAGCCAAGCGGCGGGACTTAGTGTGGATGAGCAGTTCTTC
CASSQAAGLSVDEQFF
>NA|TRBJ2-2|TRBV27|NA
TGTGCCAGCACGTGGGGGGGGCCGAACACCGGGGAGCTGTTTTTT
CASTWGGPNTGELFF
>NA|TRBJ2-3|TRBV13|NA
TGTGCCAGCAGCTTAATAGCCCGCACAGATACGCAGTATTTT
CASSLIARTDTQYF
>NA|TRBJ1-5|TRBV19|NA
TGTGCCAGTAGTTTCCAGACGGGGCTACGGGGCAATCAGCCCCAGCATTTT
CASSFQTGLRGNQPQHF
>NA|TRBJ1-2|TRBV19|NA
NA
CASSISVGQGATSTF
>NA|TRBJ2-5|TRBV19|NA
TGTGCCAGTAGTATAGGTTGGGGTTATGAGACCCAGTACTTC
CASSIGWGYETQYF
>TRBD1|TRBJ1-5|TRBV6-6|NA
TGTGCCAGCAGTCCCTCGACAGGGGGCGGGAAGGCGCATCAGCCCCAGCATTTT
CASSPSTGGGKAHQPQHF